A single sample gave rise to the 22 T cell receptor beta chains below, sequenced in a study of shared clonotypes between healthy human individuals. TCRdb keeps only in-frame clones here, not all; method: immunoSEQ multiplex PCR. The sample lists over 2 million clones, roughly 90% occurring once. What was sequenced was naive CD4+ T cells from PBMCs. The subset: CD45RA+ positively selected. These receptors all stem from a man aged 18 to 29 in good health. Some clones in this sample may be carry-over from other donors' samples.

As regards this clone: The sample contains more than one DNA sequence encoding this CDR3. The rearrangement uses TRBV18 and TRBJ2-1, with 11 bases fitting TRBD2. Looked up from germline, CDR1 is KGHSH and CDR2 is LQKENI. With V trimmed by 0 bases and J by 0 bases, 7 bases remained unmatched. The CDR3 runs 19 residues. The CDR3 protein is CASSPPGLAGGRSYNEQFF. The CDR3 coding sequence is TGTGCCAGCTCACCACCGGGTCTAGCGGGAGGACGCTCCTACAATGAGCAGTTCTTC.

The CDR3, as DNA: TGTGCCAGCAGTTCAGGACAGACAGCAACTAATGAAAAACTGTTTTTT. Translation: CASSSGQTATNEKLFF. V usage is TRBV28 and J usage is TRBJ1-4; D might be TRBD1 (6 bases). The ends were cut back, 4 bases at V and 0 bases at J, with 12 bases in the middle. The CDR3 covers 16 residues. Germline loops: CDR1 MDHEN, CDR2 SYDVKM. The variable domain in full, completed from reference TRBV28 and TRBJ1-4, reads DVKVTQSSRYLVKRTGEKVFLECVQDMDHENMFWYRQDPGLGLRLIYFSYDVKMKEKGDIPEGYSVSREKKERFSLILESASTNQTSMYLCASSSGQTATNEKLFFGSGTQLSVL.

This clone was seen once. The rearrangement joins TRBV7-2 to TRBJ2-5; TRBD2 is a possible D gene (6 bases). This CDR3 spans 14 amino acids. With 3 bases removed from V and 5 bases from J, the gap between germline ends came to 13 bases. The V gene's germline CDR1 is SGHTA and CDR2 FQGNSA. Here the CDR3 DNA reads TGTGCCAGCAGCTTGGAGGGTGTGGGGGAGACCCAGTACTTC. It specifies CASSLEGVGETQYF.

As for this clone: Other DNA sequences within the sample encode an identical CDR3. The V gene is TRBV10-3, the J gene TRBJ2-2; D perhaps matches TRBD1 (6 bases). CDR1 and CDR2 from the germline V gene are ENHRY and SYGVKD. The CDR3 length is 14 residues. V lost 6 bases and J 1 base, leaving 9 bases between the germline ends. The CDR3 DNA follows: TGTGCCATCAGAGAGACAGGGAACACCGGGGAGCTGTTTTTT. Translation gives CAIRETGNTGELFF.

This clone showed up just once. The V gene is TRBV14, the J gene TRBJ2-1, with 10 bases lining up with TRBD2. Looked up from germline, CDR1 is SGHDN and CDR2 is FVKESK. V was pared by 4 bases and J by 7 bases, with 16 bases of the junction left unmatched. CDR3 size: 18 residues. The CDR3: CASSPASGSNQRGNEQFF. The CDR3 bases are TGTGCCAGCAGCCCGGCTAGCGGGAGTAATCAGCGTGGGAATGAGCAGTTCTTC. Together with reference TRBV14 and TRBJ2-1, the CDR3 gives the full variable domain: EAGVTQFPSHSVIEKGQTVTLRCDPISGHDNLYWYRRVMGKEIKFLLHFVKESKQDESGMPNNRFLAERTGGTYSTLKVQPAELEDSGVYFCASSPASGSNQRGNEQFFGPGTRLTVL.

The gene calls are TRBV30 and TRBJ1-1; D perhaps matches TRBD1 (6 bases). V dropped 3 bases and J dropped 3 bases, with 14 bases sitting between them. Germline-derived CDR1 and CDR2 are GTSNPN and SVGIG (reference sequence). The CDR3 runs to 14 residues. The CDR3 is CAWRPDSPYTEAFF. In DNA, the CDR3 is TGTGCCTGGAGACCGGACAGCCCCTACACTGAAGCTTTCTTT.

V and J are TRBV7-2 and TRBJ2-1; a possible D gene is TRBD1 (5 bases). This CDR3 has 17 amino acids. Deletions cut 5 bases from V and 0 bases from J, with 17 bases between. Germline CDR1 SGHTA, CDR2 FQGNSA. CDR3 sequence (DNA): TGTGCCAGCAGCCGCGAACAGGCGCGGATCTCCTACAATGAGCAGTTCTTC. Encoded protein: CASSREQARISYNEQFF. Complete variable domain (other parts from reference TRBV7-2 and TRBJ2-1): GAGVSQSPSNKVTEKGKDVELRCDPISGHTALYWYRQSLGQGLEFLIYFQGNSAPDKSGLPSDRFSAERTGGSVSTLTIQRTQQEDSAVYLCASSREQARISYNEQFFGPGTRLTVL.

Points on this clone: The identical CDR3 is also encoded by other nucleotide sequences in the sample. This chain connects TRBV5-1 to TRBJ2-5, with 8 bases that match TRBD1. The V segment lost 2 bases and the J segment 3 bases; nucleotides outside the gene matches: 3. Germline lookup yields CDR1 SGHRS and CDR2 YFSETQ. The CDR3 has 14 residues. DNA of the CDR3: TGCGCCAGCAGCTTAGGACAGGGTGAAGAGACCCAGTACTTC. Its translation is CASSLGQGEETQYF.

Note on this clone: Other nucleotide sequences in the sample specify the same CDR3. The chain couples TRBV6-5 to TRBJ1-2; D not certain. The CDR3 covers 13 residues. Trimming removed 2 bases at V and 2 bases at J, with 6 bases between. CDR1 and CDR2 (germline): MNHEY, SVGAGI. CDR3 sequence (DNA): TGTGCCAGCAGTTACCGGGAGAACTATGGCTACACCTTC. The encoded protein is CASSYRENYGYTF.

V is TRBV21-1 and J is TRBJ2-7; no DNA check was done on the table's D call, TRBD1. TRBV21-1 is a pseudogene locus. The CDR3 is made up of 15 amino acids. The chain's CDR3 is CASSRTGTEAYEQYF. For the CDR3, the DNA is TGTGCCAGCAGCAGGACCGGGACAGAAGCCTACGAGCAGTACTTC.

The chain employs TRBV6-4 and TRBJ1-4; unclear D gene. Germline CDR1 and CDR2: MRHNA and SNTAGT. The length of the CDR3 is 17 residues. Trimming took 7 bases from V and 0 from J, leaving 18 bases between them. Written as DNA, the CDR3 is TGTGCCAGCAACGAGCCCACCTTACACACAACTAATGAAAAACTGTTTTTT. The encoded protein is CASNEPTLHTTNEKLFF.

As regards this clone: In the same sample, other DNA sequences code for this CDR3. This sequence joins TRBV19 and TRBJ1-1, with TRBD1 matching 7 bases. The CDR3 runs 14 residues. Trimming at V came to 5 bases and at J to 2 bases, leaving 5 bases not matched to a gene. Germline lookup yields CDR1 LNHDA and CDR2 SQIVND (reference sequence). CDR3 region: CASSPRQGNTEAFF. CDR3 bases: TGTGCCAGTAGTCCGAGACAGGGCAACACTGAAGCTTTCTTT.

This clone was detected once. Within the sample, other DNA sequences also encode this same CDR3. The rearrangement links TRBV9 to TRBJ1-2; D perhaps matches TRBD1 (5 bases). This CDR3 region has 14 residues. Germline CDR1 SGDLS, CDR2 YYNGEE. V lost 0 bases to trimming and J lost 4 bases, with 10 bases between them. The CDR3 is CASSVAGGGYGYTF. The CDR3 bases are TGTGCCAGCAGCGTAGCGGGGGGTGGCTATGGCTACACCTTC.

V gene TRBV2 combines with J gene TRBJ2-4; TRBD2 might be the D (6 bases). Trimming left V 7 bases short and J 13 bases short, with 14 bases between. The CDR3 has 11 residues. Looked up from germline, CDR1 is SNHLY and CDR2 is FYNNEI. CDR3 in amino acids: CASTVPGEQYF. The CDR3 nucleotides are TGTGCCAGCACGGTCCCGGGGGAGCAGTACTTC.

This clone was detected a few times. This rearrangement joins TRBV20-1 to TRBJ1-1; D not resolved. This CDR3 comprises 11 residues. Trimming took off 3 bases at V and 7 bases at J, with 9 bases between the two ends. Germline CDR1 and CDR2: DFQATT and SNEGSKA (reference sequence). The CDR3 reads CSASRQSEAFF. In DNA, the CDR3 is TGCAGTGCTAGTAGGCAGAGTGAAGCTTTCTTT.

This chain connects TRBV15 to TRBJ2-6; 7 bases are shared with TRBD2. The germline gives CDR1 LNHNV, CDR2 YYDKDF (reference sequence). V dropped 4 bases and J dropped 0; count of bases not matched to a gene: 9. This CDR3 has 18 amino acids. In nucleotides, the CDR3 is TGTGCCACCAGCATGAGCCCGGGACTACACTCTGGGGCCAACGTCCTGACTTTC. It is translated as CATSMSPGLHSGANVLTF.

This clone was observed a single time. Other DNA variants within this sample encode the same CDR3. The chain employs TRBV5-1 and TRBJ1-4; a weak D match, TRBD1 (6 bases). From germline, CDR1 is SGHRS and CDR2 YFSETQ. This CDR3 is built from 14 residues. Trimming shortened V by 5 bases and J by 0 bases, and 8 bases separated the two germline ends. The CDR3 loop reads CASSQGTTNEKLFF. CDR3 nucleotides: TGCGCCAGCAGTCAGGGGACAACTAATGAAAAACTGTTTTTT.

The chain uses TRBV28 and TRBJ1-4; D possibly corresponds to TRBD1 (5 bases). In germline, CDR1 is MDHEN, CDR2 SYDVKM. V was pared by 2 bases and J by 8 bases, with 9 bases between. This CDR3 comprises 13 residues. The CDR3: CASSLDSTEKLFF. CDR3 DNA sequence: TGTGCCAGCAGTTTAGACAGCACCGAAAAACTGTTTTTT.

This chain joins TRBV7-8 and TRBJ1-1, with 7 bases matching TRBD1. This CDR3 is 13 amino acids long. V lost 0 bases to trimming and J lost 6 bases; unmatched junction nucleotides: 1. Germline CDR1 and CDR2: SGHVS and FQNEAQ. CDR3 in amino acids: CASSLAGQPEAFF. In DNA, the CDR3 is TGTGCCAGCAGCTTAGCGGGACAGCCTGAAGCTTTCTTT. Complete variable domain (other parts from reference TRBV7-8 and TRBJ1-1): GAGVSQSPRYKVAKRGQDVALRCDPISGHVSLFWYQQALGQGPEFLTYFQNEAQLDKSGLPSDRFFAERPEGSVSTLKIQRTQQEDSAVYLCASSLAGQPEAFFGQGTRLTVV.

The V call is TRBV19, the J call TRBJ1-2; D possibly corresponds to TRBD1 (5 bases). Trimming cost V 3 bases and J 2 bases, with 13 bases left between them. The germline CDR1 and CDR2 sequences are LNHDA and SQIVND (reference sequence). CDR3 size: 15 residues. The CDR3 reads CASSIEAGRNYGYTF. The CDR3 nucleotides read TGTGCCAGTAGTATTGAGGCAGGGCGGAACTATGGCTACACCTTC.

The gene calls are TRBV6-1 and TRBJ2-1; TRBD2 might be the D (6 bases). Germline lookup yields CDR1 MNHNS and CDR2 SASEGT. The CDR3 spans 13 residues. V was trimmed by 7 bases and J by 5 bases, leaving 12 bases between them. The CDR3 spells CASIRDLNNEQFF. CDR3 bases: TGTGCCAGCATTAGGGACTTGAACAATGAGCAGTTCTTC.

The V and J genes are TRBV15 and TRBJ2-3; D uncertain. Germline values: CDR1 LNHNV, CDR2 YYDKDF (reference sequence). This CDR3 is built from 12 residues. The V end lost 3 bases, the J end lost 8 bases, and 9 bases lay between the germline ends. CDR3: CATSRAGRTQYF. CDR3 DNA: TGTGCCACCAGCAGGGCCGGGCGTACGCAGTATTTT.